What follows is one TCR beta chain and its context. The data belong to a study of blood T cell repertoires in COVID-19. Study summary: Donors in the United States, Italy and Spain gave samples during acute or convalescent COVID-19.

Per the study methods: How many nucleated cells were present was estimated from reference gene primer amplification. The data were produced by immunoSEQ multiplex PCR, yet TCRdb's version contains in-frame clones alone and is incomplete. V, J and clone size reflect that table, while D and trimming were determined from the DNA. The sample includes about 260,000 clones, 75% to 90% seen only once; the top ten take about 1.6%. V was clipped by 9 bases and J by 6 bases; unmatched bases: 3. The CDR3 runs 11 residues. Looked up from germline, CDR1 is MNHEY and CDR2 is SMNVEV (reference sequence). Input material: peripheral blood. This TCR came from a middle-aged woman who had recovered from COVID-19. The chain couples TRBV27 to TRBJ1-2; 8 bases agree with TRBD1. In nucleotides, the CDR3 is TGTGCCAGTACAGGGGGTGATGGCTACACCTTC. Its protein is CASTGGDGYTF.